The 16 T cell receptor beta chains presented below share a single source sample, sequenced in a study of cytomegalovirus exposure and HLA in healthy donors. Vbeta (60) and Jbeta (13) primers were used in the PCR. Measured with immunoSEQ multiplex PCR; TCRdb has only the in-frame clones, and not every one. The table shows about 91,000 clones, with about nine tenths occurring only once. The sample consisted of PBMCs. Source of these receptors: a man younger than 35 in good health and CMV-seronegative.

This sequence joins TRBV28 and TRBJ2-7; TRBD1 matches at 8 bases. V was clipped by 5 bases and J by 3 bases; unmatched bases: 6. Germline CDR1 and CDR2: MDHEN and SYDVKM. The CDR3 is made up of 14 amino acids. This CDR3 reads CASSPTGASYEQYF. CDR3 sequence (DNA): TGTGCCAGCAGTCCGACAGGGGCCAGCTACGAGCAGTACTTC.

Note on this clone: One junction end disagrees with the germline gene, perhaps due to a read error. The chain couples TRBV10-3 to TRBJ2-5; unclear D gene. The CDR3 runs to 13 residues. The germline CDR1 and CDR2 sequences are ENHRY and SYGVKD. CDR3 DNA sequence: TGTGCCATCTCTCGGAAGGTTCAAGAGGCCCAGTACTTC. Translation gives CAISRKVQEAQYF.

This chain connects TRBV7-3 to TRBJ2-3; D might be TRBD2 (5 bases). This CDR3 has 12 amino acids. Germline-derived CDR1 and CDR2 are SGHTA and FQGTGA. V was cut by 5 bases and J by 9 bases, with 12 bases left in between. Here the CDR3 reads CASSPGLGTQYF. In nucleotides, the CDR3 is TGTGCCAGCAGCCCAGGACTGGGAACGCAGTATTTT.

V usage is TRBV28 and J usage is TRBJ2-5; TRBD2 matches 10 bases. After removal of 4 bases from V and 1 base from J, the junction contained 12 bases not matched to a gene. Germline V gives CDR1 MDHEN, CDR2 SYDVKM. The CDR3 contains 18 residues. For the CDR3, the DNA is TGTGCCAGCAGTTCAGCGATAGCTAGCGGGAGCCCCCAAGAGACCCAGTACTTC. Encoded protein: CASSSAIASGSPQETQYF.

DNA of the CDR3: TGCGCCAGCAGCTTGTTGGCAGGGGGTAACTACGAGCAGTACTTC. Protein product: CASSLLAGGNYEQYF. The genes are TRBV5-1 and TRBJ2-7, with 7 bases fitting TRBD1. Germline trimming cut 1 base from V and 3 bases from J; bases unmatched to any gene: 7. Germline V gene lookup returns CDR1 SGHRS and CDR2 YFSETQ. This CDR3 is 15 amino acids long.

This chain links TRBV14 with TRBJ2-6, with D maybe TRBD1 (5 bases). V dropped 1 base and J dropped 14 bases, with 18 bases sitting between them. Germline V gene sequence: CDR1 SGHDN, CDR2 FVKESK. This CDR3 has 15 amino acids. CDR3 amino acids: CASSQGGHPLNILTF. CDR3 nucleotides: TGTGCCAGCAGCCAAGGTGGACACCCCCTAAATATCCTGACTTTC.

This clone came up once. V is TRBV28 and J is TRBJ2-6; 7 nucleotides agree with TRBD1. The CDR3 loop spans 17 amino acids. Germline V gene sequence: CDR1 MDHEN, CDR2 SYDVKM. V shed 6 bases and J 2 bases; nucleotides not matched to a gene: 10. The CDR3 DNA reads as TGTGCCAGCAGGCCCAACAGGGGATCGGCTGGGGCCAACGTCCTGACTTTC. This sequence encodes CASRPNRGSAGANVLTF.

This sequence joins TRBV19 and TRBJ2-3, with TRBD2 as a possible D gene (6 bases). CDR3 size: 16 residues. V shed 1 base and J shed 4 bases, with 15 bases lying between them. From germline, CDR1 is LNHDA and CDR2 SQIVND (reference sequence). Written as DNA, the CDR3 is TGTGCCAGTAGTATAGGGGACGGGAGAGGTGCAGATACGCAGTATTTT. This translates into CASSIGDGRGADTQYF.

The chain joins TRBV5-1 to TRBJ1-2; D might be TRBD1 (5 bases). Germline values: CDR1 SGHRS, CDR2 YFSETQ. The CDR3 extends over 14 amino acids. Trimming took off 5 bases at V and 7 bases at J, with 18 bases between the two ends. The CDR3 sequence: CASSPEAVGAGYTF. CDR3 in DNA: TGCGCCAGCAGTCCTGAGGCGGTAGGGGCTGGCTACACCTTC.

CDR3 DNA sequence: TGTGCCAGCAGCCGGGGGACAGGGAAGACCTACAATGAGCAGTTCTTC. Amino acids: CASSRGTGKTYNEQFF. The V gene is TRBV27, the J gene TRBJ2-1, with TRBD1 matching over 9 bases. CDR1 is MNHEY, CDR2 SMNVEV, per germline (reference sequence). The CDR3 consists of 16 residues. Trimming at V came to 6 bases and at J to 2 bases, leaving 8 bases not matched to a gene.

This chain uses TRBV6-6 with TRBJ1-1; tentatively, D is TRBD1 (5 bases). CDR3 length: 14 residues. Germline CDR1 is MNHNY and CDR2 is SVGAGI (reference sequence). V lost 6 bases and J 5 bases, leaving 16 bases between the germline ends. CDR3 coding DNA: TGTGCCAGCAGACCGGGGGTAACGGTAACTGAAGCTTTCTTT. Amino acid sequence: CASRPGVTVTEAFF.

The chain uses TRBV9 and TRBJ2-1; 7 bases match TRBD2. CDR3 length: 15 residues. With V trimmed by 2 bases and J by 3 bases, 5 bases remained unmatched. Germline V gene data show CDR1 as SGDLS and CDR2 as YYNGEE. CDR3 nucleotide sequence: TGTGCCAGCAGCGTCCTAGCGGAAGGCTACAATGAGCAGTTCTTC. This translates into CASSVLAEGYNEQFF.

The V gene is TRBV28, the J gene TRBJ2-3; D unclear. V was trimmed by 5 bases and J by 0 bases, leaving 9 bases between them. The CDR3 is made up of 14 amino acids. The V gene's germline CDR1 is MDHEN and CDR2 SYDVKM. CDR3 sequence reads: CASSTFRSTDTQYF. The CDR3 region has the DNA TGTGCCAGCAGTACTTTCCGTAGCACAGATACGCAGTATTTT.

The chain has TRBV28 and TRBJ2-5, with 7 nucleotides matching TRBD1. The last part of the DNA fits TRBJ2-7 better; the J call may be wrong. Per germline, CDR1 MDHEN and CDR2 SYDVKM. The CDR3 has 14 amino acids. The CDR3 nucleotides read TGTGCCAGCAGCCTGAGGACAGGACCCTACGAGCAGTACTTC. Amino acid sequence: CASSLRTGPYEQYF.

The rearrangement joins TRBV14 to TRBJ1-1; perhaps TRBD1 as D (6 bases). The CDR3 runs 17 residues. Germline lookup yields CDR1 SGHDN and CDR2 FVKESK. V lost 4 bases and J lost 7, with 25 bases in between. CDR3 protein: CASSPGSLGPGTNEAFF. CDR3 bases: TGTGCCAGCAGCCCCGGGTCTCTCGGACCCGGGACAAATGAAGCTTTCTTT.

The chain uses TRBV9 and TRBJ2-2, with D unresolved. Trimming took off 0 bases at V and 4 bases at J, with 7 bases between the two ends. The CDR3 totals 14 residues. Per the germline V gene, CDR1 is SGDLS and CDR2 is YYNGEE. The chain's CDR3 is CASSVDLATGELFF. The CDR3 nucleotides read TGTGCCAGCAGCGTAGATCTGGCCACCGGGGAGCTGTTTTTT.